This TCR beta chain is drawn from a study of shared clonotypes between healthy human individuals. Selected positively for CCR7 and CD45RO-negative, naive CD8 cells excluded terminally differentiated effector memory CD45RA+ cells. About this clone: Its cognate antigen is unknown.

Sequenced by immunoSEQ multiplex PCR; TCRdb stores in-frame clones only, minus some. The profile shows about 680,000 clones, under 95% of them singletons. Deletions cut 2 bases from V and 0 bases from J, with 12 bases between. Per germline, CDR1 SGHVS and CDR2 FNYEAQ. The CDR3 has 16 residues. Study findings and constraints: Rarefaction showed sorted-subset sequencing was incomplete despite large depth.

Sequenced sample: naive CD8+ T cells sorted from blood. The clonotype comes from a man under 40 in good health. The V and J genes are TRBV7-6 and TRBJ2-3; weak D call: TRBD2 (6 bases). The DNA of the CDR3 is TGTGCCAGCAGCTTAAAACTAGGGAGGAGCACAGATACGCAGTATTTT. It codes for CASSLKLGRSTDTQYF.